This note documents a single T cell receptor beta chain sequence. Antigen specificity is unknown. PCR primers comprised 60 Vbeta and 13 Jbeta primers. Repertoires were generated with immunoSEQ multiplex PCR, while TCRdb's copy carries only in-frame clones and drops some. This table has about 190,000 clones, roughly four fifths appearing once. This sample was taken from a study of cytomegalovirus exposure and HLA in healthy donors. Study-wide results and caveats: A previous analysis found most TCR beta V segments productive roughly 90% or roughly 30% of the time.

V lost 0 bases and J lost 2, with 11 bases in between. This CDR3 is built from 15 residues. Per the germline V gene, CDR1 is SGHTA and CDR2 is FQGTGA. Sequences were obtained from PBMCs. The sequence came from a man aged 45 to 65 in good health and CMV-seronegative. This sequence joins TRBV7-3 and TRBJ2-7, with D tentatively TRBD1 (6 bases). The CDR3 DNA follows: TGTGCCAGCAGCTTAACGGGGGCAGGACCCTACGAGCAGTACTTC. Amino acids: CASSLTGAGPYEQYF.